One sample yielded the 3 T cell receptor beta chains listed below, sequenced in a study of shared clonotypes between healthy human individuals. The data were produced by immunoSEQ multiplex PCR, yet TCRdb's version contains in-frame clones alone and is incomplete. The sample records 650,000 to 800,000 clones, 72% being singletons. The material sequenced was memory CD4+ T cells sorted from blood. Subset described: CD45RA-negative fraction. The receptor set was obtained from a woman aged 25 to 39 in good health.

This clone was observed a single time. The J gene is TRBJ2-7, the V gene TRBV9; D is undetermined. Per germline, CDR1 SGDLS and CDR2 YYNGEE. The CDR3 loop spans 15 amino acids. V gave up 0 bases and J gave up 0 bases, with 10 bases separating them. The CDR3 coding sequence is TGTGCCAGCAGCGTAGGGGTTGAGAGCTCCTACGAGCAGTACTTC. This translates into CASSVGVESSYEQYF. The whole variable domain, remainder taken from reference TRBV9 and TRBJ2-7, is DSGVTQTPKHLITATGQRVTLRCSPRSGDLSVYWYQQSLDQGLQFLIQYYNGEERAKGNILERFSAQQFPDLHSELNLSSLELGDSALYFCASSVGVESSYEQYFGPGTRLTVT.

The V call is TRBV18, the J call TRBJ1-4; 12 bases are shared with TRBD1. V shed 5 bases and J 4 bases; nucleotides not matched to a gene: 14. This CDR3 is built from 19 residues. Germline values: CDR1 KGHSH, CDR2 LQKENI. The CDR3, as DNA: TGTGCCAGCTCATCCCTGGGACAGGGGGCCTACCCCGTTAATGAAAAACTGTTTTTT. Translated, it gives CASSSLGQGAYPVNEKLFF. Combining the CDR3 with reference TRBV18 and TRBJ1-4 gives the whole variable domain NAGVMQNPRHLVRRRGQEARLRCSPMKGHSHVYWYRQLPEEGLKFMVYLQKENIIDESGMPKERFSAEFPKEGPSILRIQQVVRGDSAAYFCASSSLGQGAYPVNEKLFFGSGTQLSVL.

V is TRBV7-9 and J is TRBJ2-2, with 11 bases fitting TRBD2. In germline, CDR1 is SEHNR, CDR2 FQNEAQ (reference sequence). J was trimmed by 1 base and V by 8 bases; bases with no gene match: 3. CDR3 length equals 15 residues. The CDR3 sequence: CASGGLAVNTGELFF. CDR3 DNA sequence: TGTGCCAGCGGGGGACTAGCGGTGAACACCGGGGAGCTGTTTTTT.